The source of this TCR beta chain is a study of breast tumors, draining lymph nodes, adjacent tissues. General study points: The data were judged consistent with most tumor T cells coming from lymph node and expanding in tumor. Tumor TCR diversity was below lymph nodes but above nontumor tissue.

This clonotype was seen ten or more times. Its antigen is undetermined. Each CDR3 protein is one row after TCRdb ran MiXCR on the multiplex PCR reads. In the table there are about 140,000 distinct CDR3 sequences, 32% of which are singletons. Axillary draining lymph nodes of breast cancer patients supplied the node samples. This CDR3 contains 11 residues. V was trimmed by 5 bases and J by 4 bases, leaving 6 bases between them. The source of this sequence is a female donor with breast cancer. Some clones in this sample may be carry-over from other donors' samples. Sequences were obtained from axillary lymph node tissue. The chain recombines TRBV12-3 or TRBV12-4 with TRBJ2-7; D unresolved. CDR3 sequence reads: CASSQLYEQYF. The CDR3 bases are TGTGCCAGCAGTCAGTTATACGAGCAGTACTTC.